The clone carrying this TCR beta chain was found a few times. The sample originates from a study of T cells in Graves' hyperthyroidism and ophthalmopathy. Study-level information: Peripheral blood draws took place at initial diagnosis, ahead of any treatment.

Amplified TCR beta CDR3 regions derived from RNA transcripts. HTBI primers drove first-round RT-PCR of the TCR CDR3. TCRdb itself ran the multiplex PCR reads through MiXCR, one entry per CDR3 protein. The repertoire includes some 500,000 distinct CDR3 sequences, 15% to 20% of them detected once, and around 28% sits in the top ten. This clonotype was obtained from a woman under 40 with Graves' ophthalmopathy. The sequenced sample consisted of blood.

The CDR3 protein is CASGTAAVLLNEKLFF. CDR3 sequence (DNA): TGTGCCAGTGGGACGGCTGCAGTCCTTCTTAATGAAAAACTGTTTTTT. This chain links TRBV2 with TRBJ1-4; a possible D gene is TRBD1 (5 bases). The CDR3 runs to 16 residues. The germline V and J ends were trimmed by 9 bases and 4 bases, with 21 bases remaining between them. Germline lookup yields CDR1 SNHLY and CDR2 FYNNEI. The variable domain in full, with the rest retrieved from reference TRBV2 and TRBJ1-4, is EPEVTQTPSHQVTQMGQEVILRCVPISNHLYFYWYRQILGQKVEFLVSFYNNEISEKSEIFDDQFSVERPDGSNFTLKIRSTKLEDSAMYFCASGTAAVLLNEKLFFGSGTQLSVL.